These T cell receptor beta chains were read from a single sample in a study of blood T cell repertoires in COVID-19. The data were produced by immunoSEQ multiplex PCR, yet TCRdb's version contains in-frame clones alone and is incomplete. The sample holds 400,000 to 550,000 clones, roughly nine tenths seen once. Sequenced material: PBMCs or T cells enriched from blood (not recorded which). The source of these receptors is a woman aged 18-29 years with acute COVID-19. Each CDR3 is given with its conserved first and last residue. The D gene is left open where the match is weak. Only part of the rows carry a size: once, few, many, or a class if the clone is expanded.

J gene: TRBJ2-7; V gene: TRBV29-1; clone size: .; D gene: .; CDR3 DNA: TGCAGCGTCGCGTACGGGAGCAGCAACAACGAGCAGTACTTC; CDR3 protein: CSVAYGSSNNEQYF
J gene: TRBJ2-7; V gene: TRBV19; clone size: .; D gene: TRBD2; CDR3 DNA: TGTGCCAGTAGTATGCGGGGGGCCTCGTACGAGCAGTACTTC; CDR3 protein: CASSMRGASYEQYF
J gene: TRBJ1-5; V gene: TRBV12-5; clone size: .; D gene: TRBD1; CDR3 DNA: TGTGCTAGTGGTTTGGGGACAGGGAGCAATCAGCCCCAGCATTTT; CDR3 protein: CASGLGTGSNQPQHF
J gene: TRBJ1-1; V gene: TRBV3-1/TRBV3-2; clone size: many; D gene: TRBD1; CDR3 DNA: TGTGCCAGCAGCCTTGCCGGGACAGCCAACACTGAAGCTTTCTTT; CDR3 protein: CASSLAGTANTEAFF
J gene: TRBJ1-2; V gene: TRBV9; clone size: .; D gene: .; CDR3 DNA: TGTGCCAGCAGCGTATCTCCCGGGGTAAGGGATCGAGAGACCTTC; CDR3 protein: CASSVSPGVRDRETF
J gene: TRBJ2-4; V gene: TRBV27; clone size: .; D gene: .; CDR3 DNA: TGTGCCAGCCGAGATATCTCCAAAAACATTCAGTACTTC; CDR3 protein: CASRDISKNIQYF
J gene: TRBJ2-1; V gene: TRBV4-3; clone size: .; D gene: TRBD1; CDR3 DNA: TGCGCCAGCAGCCAGGGGACAGGGGGCCAGGATGAGCAGTTCTTC; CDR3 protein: CASSQGTGGQDEQFF
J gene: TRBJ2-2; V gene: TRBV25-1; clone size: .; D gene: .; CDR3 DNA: TGTGCCAGCAGTGGGGTTAGCGGCGGGGAGCTGTTTTTT; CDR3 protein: CASSGVSGGELFF
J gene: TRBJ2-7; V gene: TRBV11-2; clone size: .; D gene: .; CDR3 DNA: TGTGCCAGCAGCGCAGGGGTAGGGGCCTACGAGCAGTACTTC; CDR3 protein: CASSAGVGAYEQYF
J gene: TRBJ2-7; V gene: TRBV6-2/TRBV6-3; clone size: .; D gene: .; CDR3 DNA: TGTGCCAGCAGCTCCGGGACAACCGACGAGCAGTACTTC; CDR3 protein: CASSSGTTDEQYF
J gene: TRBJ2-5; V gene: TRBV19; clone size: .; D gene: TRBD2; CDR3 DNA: TGTGCCAGTAGAGCGGGGCGGTCCGGGCTAGCGGGACACCAAGAGACCCAGTACTTC; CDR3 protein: CASRAGRSGLAGHQETQYF
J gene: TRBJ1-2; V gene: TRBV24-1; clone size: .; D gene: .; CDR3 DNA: TGTGCCACCAGTGATACTGACACCGTCTATGGCTACACCTTC; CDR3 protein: CATSDTDTVYGYTF
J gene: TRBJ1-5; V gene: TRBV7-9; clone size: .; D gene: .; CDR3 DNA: TGTGCCAGCAGCTTGCGGGGATCGCCCCAGCATTTT; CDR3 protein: CASSLRGSPQHF
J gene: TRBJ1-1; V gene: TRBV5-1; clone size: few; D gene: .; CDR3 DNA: TGCGCCAGCAGCTTGGCGGAGCGGGACATGAACACTGAAGCTTTCTTT; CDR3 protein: CASSLAERDMNTEAFF
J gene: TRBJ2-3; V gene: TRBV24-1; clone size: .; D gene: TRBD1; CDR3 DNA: TGTGCCACCAGTGATCCGGGACAGACTTACACAGATACGCAGTATTTT; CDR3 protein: CATSDPGQTYTDTQYF
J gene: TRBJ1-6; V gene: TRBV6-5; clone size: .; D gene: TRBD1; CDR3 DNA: TGTGCCAGCAGTAACGGACAGGGGGCAAATTCACCCCTCCACTTT; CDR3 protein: CASSNGQGANSPLHF
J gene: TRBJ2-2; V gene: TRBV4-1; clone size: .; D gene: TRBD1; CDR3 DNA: TGCGCCAGCAGCACAGGGACAGGTCATACCGGGGAGCTGTTTTTT; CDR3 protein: CASSTGTGHTGELFF
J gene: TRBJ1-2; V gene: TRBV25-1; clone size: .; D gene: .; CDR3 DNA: TGTGCCAGCAGTGAAACCAGGGTGGGATCTGGCTACACCTTC; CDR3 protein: CASSETRVGSGYTF
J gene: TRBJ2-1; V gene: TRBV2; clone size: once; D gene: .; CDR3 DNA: TGTGCCAGCAGTGAATATCCCCGCGGAGAAATTGAGCAGTTCTTC; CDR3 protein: CASSEYPRGEIEQFF
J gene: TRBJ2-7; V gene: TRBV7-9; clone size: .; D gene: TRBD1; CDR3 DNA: TGTGCCAGCAGCACACCGGGACAGTCCTACGAGCAGTACTTC; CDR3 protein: CASSTPGQSYEQYF
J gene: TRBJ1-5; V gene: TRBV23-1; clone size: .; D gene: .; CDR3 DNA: TGCGCCAGCAGTCAATCAGCTCCCTATAGCAATCAGCCCCAGCATTTT; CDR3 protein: CASSQSAPYSNQPQHF
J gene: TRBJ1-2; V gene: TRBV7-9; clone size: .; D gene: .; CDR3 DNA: TGTGCCAGCAGCCCGGGTGCTCAGAACTATGGCTACACCTTC; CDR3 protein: CASSPGAQNYGYTF
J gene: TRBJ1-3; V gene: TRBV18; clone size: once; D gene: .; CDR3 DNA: TGTGCCAGCTCACGTTCCACAGAAGGAAACACCATATATTTT; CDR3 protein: CASSRSTEGNTIYF
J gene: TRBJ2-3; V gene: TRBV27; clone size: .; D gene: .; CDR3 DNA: TGTGCCAGCAGTTCCGGGGGCACAGATACGCAGTATTTT; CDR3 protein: CASSSGGTDTQYF
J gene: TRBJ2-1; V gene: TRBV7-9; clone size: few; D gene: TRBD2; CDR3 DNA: TGTGCCAGCAGCTTTCAAGCGGGGACCCACAATGAGCAGTTCTTC; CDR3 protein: CASSFQAGTHNEQFF
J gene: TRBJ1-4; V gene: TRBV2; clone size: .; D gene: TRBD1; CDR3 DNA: TGTGCCAGCAGTGCGGAGACAGGGACACTGTTTTTT; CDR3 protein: CASSAETGTLFF
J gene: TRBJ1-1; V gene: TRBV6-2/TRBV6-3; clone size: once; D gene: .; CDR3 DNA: TGTGCCAGCAGTCGTAACACTGAAGCTTTCTTT; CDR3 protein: CASSRNTEAFF
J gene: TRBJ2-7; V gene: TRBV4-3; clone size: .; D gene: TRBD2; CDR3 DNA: TGCGCCAGCAGCCAAGAGGGACTAGCGGGAAGTTCCTACGAGCAGTACTTC; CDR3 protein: CASSQEGLAGSSYEQYF
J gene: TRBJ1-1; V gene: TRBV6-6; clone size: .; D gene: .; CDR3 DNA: TGTGCCAGCAGGCATCCGGGGAGGACTGAAGCTTTCTTT; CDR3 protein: CASRHPGRTEAFF
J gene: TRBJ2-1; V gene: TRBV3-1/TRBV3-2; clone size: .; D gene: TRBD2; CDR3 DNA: TGTGCCAGCAGCCAAGATCCGGCTAGCGGGAGGAATGAGCAGTTCTTC; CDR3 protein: CASSQDPASGRNEQFF
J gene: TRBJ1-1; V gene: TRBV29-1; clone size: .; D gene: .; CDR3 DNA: TGCAGCGTGGGGGCCGGGGTGAACACTGAAGCTTTCTTT; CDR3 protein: CSVGAGVNTEAFF
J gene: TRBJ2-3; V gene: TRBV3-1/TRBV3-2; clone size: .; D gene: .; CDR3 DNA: TGTGCCAGCAGCCAAGGGTACGAGATTTCAGATACGCAGTATTTT; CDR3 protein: CASSQGYEISDTQYF
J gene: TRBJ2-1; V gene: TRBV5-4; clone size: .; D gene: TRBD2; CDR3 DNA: TGTGCCAGCGAACGCGGGAGGGCATCCCATGATGAGCAGTTCTTC; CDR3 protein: CASERGRASHDEQFF
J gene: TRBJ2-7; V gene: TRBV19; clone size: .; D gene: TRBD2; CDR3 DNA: TGTGCCAGTAGTATAGGTTCTAGCGGGACCTCCTACGAGCAGTACTTC; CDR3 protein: CASSIGSSGTSYEQYF
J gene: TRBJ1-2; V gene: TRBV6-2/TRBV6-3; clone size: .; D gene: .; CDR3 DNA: TGTGCCAGCAGTTACAGTATCTCAGGGCTTGGCTCCTATGGCTACACCTTC; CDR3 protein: CASSYSISGLGSYGYTF
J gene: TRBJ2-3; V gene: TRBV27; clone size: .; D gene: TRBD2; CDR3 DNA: TGTGCCAGCAGTTTCGGACTAGCTTGGAACACAGATACGCAGTATTTT; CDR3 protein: CASSFGLAWNTDTQYF
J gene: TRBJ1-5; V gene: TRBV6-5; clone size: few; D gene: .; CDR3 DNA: TGTGCCAGCAGTCGACAGCAGAATCAGCCCCAGCATTTT; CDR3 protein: CASSRQQNQPQHF
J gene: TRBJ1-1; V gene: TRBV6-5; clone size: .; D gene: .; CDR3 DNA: TGTGCCAGCAGTCAGGGTCGCGGTGAAGCTTTCTTT; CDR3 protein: CASSQGRGEAFF
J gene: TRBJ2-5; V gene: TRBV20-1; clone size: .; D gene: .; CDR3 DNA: TGCAGTGCTAGACCACAAGAGACCCAGTACTTC; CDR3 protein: CSARPQETQYF
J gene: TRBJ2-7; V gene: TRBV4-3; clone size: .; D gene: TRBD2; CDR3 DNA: TGCGCCAGCAGCCATGGTTCTAGCGGCCCCTACGAGCAGTACTTC; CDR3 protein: CASSHGSSGPYEQYF
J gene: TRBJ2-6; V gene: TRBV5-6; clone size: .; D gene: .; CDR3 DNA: TGTGCCAGCAGCTTGGTGAGCTCTGGGGCCAACGTCCTGACTTTC; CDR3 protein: CASSLVSSGANVLTF
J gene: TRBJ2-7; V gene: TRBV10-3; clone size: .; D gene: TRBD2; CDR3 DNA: TGTGCCATCAGTGAGCAGGCTAGCGGAATGATGTACGAGCAGTACTTC; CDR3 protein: CAISEQASGMMYEQYF
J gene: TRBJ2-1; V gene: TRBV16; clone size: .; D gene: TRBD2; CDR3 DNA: TGTGCCAGCAGCCAAGCGGGAGACGATGAGCAGTTCTTC; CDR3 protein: CASSQAGDDEQFF
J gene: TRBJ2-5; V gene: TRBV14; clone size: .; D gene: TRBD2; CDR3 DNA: TGTGCCAGCAGCCAAGATGGAGGTCACAGATCAATCGGCGCGGGAGGGCAAGAGACCCAGTACTTC; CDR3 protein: CASSQDGGHRSIGAGGQETQYF
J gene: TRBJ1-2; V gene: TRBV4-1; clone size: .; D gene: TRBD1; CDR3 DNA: TGCGCCAGCAGACACCAGGGGGCTTGGGGCTACACCTTC; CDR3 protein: CASRHQGAWGYTF
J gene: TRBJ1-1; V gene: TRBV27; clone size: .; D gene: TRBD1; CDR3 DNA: TGTGCCACCGGGGTCTTGGGACAGGGGAACACTGAAGCTTTCTTT; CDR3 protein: CATGVLGQGNTEAFF
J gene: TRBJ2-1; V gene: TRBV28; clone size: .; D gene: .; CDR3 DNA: TGTGCCAGCAGTTCCCAATTCAATGAGCAGTTCTTC; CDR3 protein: CASSSQFNEQFF
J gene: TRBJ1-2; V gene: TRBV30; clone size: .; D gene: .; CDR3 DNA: TGTGCCTGGAATTGGGGGGTTAACTATGGCTACACCTTC; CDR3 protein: CAWNWGVNYGYTF
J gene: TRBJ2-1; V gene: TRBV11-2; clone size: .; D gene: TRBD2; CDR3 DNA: TGTGCCAGCAGCCGACTAGCGAGCTCCTACAATGAGCAGTTCTTC; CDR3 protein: CASSRLASSYNEQFF